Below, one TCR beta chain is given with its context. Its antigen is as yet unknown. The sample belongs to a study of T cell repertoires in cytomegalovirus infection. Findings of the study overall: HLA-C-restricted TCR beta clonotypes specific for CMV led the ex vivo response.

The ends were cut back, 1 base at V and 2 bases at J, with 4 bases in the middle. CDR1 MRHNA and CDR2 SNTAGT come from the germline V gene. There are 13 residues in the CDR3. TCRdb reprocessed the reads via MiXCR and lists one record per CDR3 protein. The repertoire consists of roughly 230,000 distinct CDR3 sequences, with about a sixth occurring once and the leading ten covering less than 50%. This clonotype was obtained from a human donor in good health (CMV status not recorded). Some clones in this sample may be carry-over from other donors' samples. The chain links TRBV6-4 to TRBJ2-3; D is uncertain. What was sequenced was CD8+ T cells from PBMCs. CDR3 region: CASSDLNTDTQYF. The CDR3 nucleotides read TGTGCCAGCAGTGACTTGAACACAGATACGCAGTATTTT.